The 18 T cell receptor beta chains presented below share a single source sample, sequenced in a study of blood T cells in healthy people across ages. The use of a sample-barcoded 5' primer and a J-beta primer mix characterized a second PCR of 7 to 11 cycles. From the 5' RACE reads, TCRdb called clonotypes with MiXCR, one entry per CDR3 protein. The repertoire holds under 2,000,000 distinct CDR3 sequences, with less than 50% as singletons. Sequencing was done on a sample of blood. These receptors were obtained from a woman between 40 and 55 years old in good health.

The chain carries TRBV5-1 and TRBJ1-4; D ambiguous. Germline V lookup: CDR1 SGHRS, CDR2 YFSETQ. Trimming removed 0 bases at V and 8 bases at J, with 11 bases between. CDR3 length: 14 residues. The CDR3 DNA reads TGCGCCAGCAGCTTGGGGCGCCGGTCGGAAAAACTGTTTTTT. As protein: CASSLGRRSEKLFF.

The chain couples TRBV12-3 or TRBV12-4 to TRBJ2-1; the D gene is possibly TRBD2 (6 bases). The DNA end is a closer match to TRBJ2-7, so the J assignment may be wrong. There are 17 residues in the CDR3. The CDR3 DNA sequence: TGTGCCAGCAGTGGGCCGGGGGAAGGCTCTTCCTACAATGAGCAGTACTTC. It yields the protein CASSGPGEGSSYNEQYF.

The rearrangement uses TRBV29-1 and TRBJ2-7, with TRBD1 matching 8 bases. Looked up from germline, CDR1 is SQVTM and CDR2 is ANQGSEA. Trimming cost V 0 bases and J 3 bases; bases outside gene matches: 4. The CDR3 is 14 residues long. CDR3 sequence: CSVEDTGTGYEQYF. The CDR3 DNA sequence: TGCAGCGTTGAAGATACGGGGACAGGCTACGAGCAGTACTTC.

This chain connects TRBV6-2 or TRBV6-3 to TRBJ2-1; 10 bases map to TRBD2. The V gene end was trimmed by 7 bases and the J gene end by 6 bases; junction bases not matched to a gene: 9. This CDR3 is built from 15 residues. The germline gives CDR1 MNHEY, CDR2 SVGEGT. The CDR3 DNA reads TGTGCCAGCAAGAGGAGGCTAGCGGGGGCCAATGAGCAGTTCTTC. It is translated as CASKRRLAGANEQFF.

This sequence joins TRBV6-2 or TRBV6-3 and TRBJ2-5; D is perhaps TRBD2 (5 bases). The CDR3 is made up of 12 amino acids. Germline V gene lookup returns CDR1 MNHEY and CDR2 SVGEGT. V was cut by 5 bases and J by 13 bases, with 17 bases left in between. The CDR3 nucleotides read TGTGCCAGCAGTCCAGGAGCCGGCGAGGGGTACTTC. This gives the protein CASSPGAGEGYF.

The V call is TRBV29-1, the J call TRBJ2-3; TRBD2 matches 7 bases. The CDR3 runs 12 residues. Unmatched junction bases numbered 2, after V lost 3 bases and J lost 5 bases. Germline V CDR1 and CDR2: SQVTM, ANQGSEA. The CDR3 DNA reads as TGCAGCGTTGAGACGGGGGGAGATACGCAGTATTTT. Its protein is CSVETGGDTQYF.

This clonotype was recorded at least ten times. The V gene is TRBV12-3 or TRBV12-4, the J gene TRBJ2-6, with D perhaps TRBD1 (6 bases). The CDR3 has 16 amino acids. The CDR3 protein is CAVDRRPYSGANVLTF. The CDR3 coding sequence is TGTGCAGTCGACAGGCGTCCCTACTCTGGGGCCAACGTCCTGACTTTC.

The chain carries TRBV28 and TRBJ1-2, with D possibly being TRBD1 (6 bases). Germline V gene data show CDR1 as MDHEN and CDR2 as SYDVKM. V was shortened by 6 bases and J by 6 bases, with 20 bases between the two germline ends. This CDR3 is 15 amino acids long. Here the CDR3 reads CASRTRGGRADGYTF. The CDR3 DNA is TGTGCCAGCAGGACGAGGGGGGGCAGGGCCGATGGCTACACCTTC.

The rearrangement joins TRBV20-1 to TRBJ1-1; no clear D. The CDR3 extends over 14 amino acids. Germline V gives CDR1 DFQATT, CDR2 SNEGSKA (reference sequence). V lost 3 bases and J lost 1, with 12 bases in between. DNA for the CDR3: TGCAGTGCTAGTGGAGCCGCGGGGAACACTGAAGCTTTCTTT. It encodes CSASGAAGNTEAFF.

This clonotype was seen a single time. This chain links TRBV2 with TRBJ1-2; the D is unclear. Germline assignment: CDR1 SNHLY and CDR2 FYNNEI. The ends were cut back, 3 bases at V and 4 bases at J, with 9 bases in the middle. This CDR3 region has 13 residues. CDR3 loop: CASSDPLGYGYTF. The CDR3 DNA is TGTGCCAGCAGTGATCCCTTAGGCTATGGCTACACCTTC.

The CDR3 loop is CASSPGTGRIQYF. DNA of the CDR3: TGCGCCAGCAGCCCGGGGACAGGGCGGATTCAGTACTTC. The chain links TRBV5-1 to TRBJ2-4, with 9 bases aligning to TRBD1. The germline V gene has CDR1 SGHRS and CDR2 YFSETQ. The CDR3 has 13 residues. Trimming at V came to 4 bases and at J to 10 bases, leaving 6 bases not matched to a gene.

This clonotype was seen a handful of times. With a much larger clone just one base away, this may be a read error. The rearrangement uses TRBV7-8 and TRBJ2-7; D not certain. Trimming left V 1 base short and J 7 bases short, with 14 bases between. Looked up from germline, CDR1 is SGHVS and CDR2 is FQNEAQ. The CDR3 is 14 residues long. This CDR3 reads CASSLDARYNEQYF. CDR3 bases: TGTGCCAGCAGCTTAGATGCCAGGTACAATGAGCAGTACTTC.

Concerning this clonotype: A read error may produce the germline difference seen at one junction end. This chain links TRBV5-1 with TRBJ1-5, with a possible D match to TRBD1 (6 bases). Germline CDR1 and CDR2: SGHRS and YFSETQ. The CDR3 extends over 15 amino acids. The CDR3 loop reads CACSPGGQKYQPQHF. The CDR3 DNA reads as TGCGCCTGCAGCCCTGGTGGACAGAAATATCAGCCCCAGCATTTT.

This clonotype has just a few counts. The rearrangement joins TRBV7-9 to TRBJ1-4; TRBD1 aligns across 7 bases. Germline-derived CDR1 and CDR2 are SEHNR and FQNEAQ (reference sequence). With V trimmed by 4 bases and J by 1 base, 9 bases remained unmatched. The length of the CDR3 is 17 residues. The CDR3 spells CASSSQGLSRTNEKLFF. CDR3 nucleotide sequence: TGTGCCAGCAGCTCACAGGGGCTCTCTAGAACTAATGAAAAACTGTTTTTT.

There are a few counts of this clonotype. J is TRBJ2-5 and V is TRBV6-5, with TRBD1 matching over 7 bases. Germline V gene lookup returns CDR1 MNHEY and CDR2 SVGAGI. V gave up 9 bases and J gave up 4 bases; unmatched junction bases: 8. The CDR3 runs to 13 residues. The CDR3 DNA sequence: TGTGCCAGTAGGTCCGGGACAGCAGAGACCCAGTACTTC. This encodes CASRSGTAETQYF.

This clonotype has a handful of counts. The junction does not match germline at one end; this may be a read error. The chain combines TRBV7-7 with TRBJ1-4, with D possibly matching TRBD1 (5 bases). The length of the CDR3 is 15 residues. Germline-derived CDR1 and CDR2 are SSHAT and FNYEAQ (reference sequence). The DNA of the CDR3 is TGTGCTAGCAGCTCGGGCCAAGGGGTCAACGAAAAACTGTTTTTT. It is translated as CASSSGQGVNEKLFF.

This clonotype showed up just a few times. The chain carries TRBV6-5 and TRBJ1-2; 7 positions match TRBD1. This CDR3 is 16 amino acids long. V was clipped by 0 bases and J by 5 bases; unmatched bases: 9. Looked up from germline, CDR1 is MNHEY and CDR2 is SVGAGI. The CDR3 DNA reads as TGTGCCAGCAGTTACTCTATGACAGGGCTGGATTATGGCTACACCTTC. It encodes CASSYSMTGLDYGYTF.

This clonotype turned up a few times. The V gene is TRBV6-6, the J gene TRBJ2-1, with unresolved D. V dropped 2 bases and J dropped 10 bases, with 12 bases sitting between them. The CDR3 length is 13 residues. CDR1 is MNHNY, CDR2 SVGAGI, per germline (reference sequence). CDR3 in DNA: TGTGCCAGCAGTTACACTCCTGATGCAGAGCAGTTCTTC. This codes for CASSYTPDAEQFF.